The T cell receptor beta chain described here comes from a study of T cells in localized non-small cell lung cancer. Study-level results: Heterogeneity stays possible, as sequencing covered only one tumor region.

The CDR3 consists of 19 residues. The V gene's germline CDR1 is SGHVS and CDR2 FNYEAQ. The trim removed 5 bases at V and 0 bases at J, leaving 16 bases unmatched. Regarding this clone: What it binds is not known.

TCRdb keeps only in-frame clones here, not all; method: immunoSEQ multiplex PCR. This table has roughly 1,400 clones, about a quarter appearing once. This clonotype was obtained from a man aged 35 to 69 with stage II lung adenocarcinoma. The chain combines TRBV7-6 with TRBJ2-1; 7 bases agree with TRBD2. Sample: lung tumor tissue, taken before any cancer treatment. In DNA form, the CDR3 reads TGTGCCAGCAGCCCCACACTTGGGGGAGCGGGAAGCTCCTACAATGAGCAGTTCTTC. Translated: CASSPTLGGAGSSYNEQFF.